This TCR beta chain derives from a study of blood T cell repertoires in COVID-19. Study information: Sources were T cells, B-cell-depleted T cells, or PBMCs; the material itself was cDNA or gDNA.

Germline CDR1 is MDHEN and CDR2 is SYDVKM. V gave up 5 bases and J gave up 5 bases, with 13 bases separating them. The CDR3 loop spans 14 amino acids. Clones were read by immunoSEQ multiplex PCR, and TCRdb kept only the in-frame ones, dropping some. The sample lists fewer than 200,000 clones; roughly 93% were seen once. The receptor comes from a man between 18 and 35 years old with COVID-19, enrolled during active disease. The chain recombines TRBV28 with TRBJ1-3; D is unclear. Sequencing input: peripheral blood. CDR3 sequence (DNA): TGTGCCAGCAGTGTCGGGTCATTTAGAAACACCATATATTTT. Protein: CASSVGSFRNTIYF.